This T cell receptor beta chain was documented in a study of a mutant IDH1 vaccine in newly diagnosed glioma. Data came from immunoSEQ multiplex PCR; TCRdb stores just in-frame clones and leaves some out. In the table there are about 59,000 clones, about 90% of which are singletons. The time point: baseline, week 1 (first vaccination visit). Treatment in this sample: pre-vaccination baseline after standard-of-care therapy. Looked up from germline, CDR1 is SGDLS and CDR2 is YYNGEE. V was pared by 0 bases and J by 12 bases, with 7 bases of the junction left unmatched. The CDR3 is made up of 13 amino acids. This clone was detected a few times.

The TCR was taken from a man over 45 with glioma. The gene calls are TRBV9 and TRBJ2-7, with 9 positions matching TRBD1. Here the sequenced sample was PBMCs, taken from a glioma patient treated with radiotherapy, temozolomide or both. The CDR3 loop is CASSVGDRVSLYF. The CDR3 DNA reads as TGTGCCAGCAGCGTAGGGGACAGGGTGAGTCTGTACTTC.